This entry describes one T cell receptor (beta chain). Its matching antigen is unknown. The CDR3 runs 19 residues. The germline V and J ends were trimmed by 4 bases and 9 bases, with 31 bases remaining between them. The germline CDR1 and CDR2 sequences are LNHDA and SQIVND (reference sequence). Control patients had untreated stable or active relapsing-remitting multiple sclerosis by revised McDonald criteria. This entry comes from a study of CD8 T cells in Susac syndrome. Findings and limits, study-wide: It was acknowledged by the study that relatively few individuals were included in its TCR sequencing and HLA analysis.

With random hexamers, reverse transcription was performed on roughly 0.45 to 1 ug of RNA. TCRdb fed the immunoSEQ multiplex PCR reads into MiXCR, producing one record per CDR3 protein. The table includes some 260,000 distinct CDR3 sequences, just over 90% detected once. The sequence derives from a human donor with multiple sclerosis. The chain couples TRBV19 to TRBJ2-4; possibly TRBD2 for D (6 bases). Source material: CD4+ T cells from PBMCs. The CDR3 DNA sequence: TGTGCCAGTAGTACTCTCCAGCCAATCCTCCGGGACTTCCCCCCCATTCAGTACTTC. Protein sequence: CASSTLQPILRDFPPIQYF.